The rows below give T cell receptor beta chains drawn from one sample of a study of cytomegalovirus exposure and HLA in healthy donors. TCRdb's table, derived via immunoSEQ multiplex PCR, lists solely in-frame clones and lacks some. The sample carries 100,000 or so clones, over 60% recorded once. What was sequenced was PBMCs. These receptors were taken from a middle-aged man in good health and CMV-seropositive. The CDR3 runs from the conserved cysteine through the conserved F or W. Each record gives: J gene, D gene, V gene, clone size, CDR3 DNA, CDR3 protein. D genes are given only for firm matches. For some rows the clone size is stated as once, few or many, or as a class when expanded; others skip it.

>TRBJ2-5|NA|TRBV19|few
TGTGCCAGTAGTACAGGGCAGAAAGAGACCCAGTACTTC
CASSTGQKETQYF
>TRBJ1-1|TRBD1|TRBV28|NA
TGTGCCACGGACAGGGTGAAACCGCTAGGTACTGAAGCTTTCTTT
CATDRVKPLGTEAFF
>TRBJ2-1|NA|TRBV19|NA
TGTGCCAGTAGTGGCGGGGGCGATTACAATGAGCAGTTCTTC
CASSGGGDYNEQFF
>TRBJ2-2|NA|TRBV7-3|NA
TGTGCCAGCAGCTTAGAGTCAGGGTTTAAGTCCGGGGAGCTGTTTTTT
CASSLESGFKSGELFF
>TRBJ1-3|TRBD1|TRBV6-6|once
TGTGCCAGCAGTGCCAGACAGGGGGCGGCAGGAAACACCATATATTTT
CASSARQGAAGNTIYF
>TRBJ2-2|NA|TRBV19|NA
TGTGCCAGTAGTATAGATCGAGGGTCCGGGGAGCTGTTTTTT
CASSIDRGSGELFF
>TRBJ2-1|NA|TRBV12-1|NA
TGTGCCAGCAGCTCCGGGTCCGGCGGGGGGGCAATCAGCGTCGCCGTTAACTCCTACAATGAGCAGTTCTTC
CASSSGSGGGAISVAVNSYNEQFF
>TRBJ2-5|TRBD2|TRBV6-1|NA
TGTGCCAGCAGTGAAGCGGAGCGGGGGGCCCAAGAGACCCAGTACTTC
CASSEAERGAQETQYF
>TRBJ1-5|NA|TRBV6-1|NA
TGTGCCAGCAGTGACAGAGCCCCAGGGAATAGCAATCAGCCCCAGCATTTT
CASSDRAPGNSNQPQHF
>TRBJ2-3|NA|TRBV27|NA
TGTGCCAGCAGTTTGTCTAGGCCGCCAGATACGCAGTATTTT
CASSLSRPPDTQYF
>TRBJ2-2|TRBD1|TRBV28|few
TGTGCCAGCAGTGAACAGGGGGCGGGCACCGGGGAGCTGTTTTTT
CASSEQGAGTGELFF
>TRBJ2-7|NA|TRBV11-3|once
TGTGCCAGCAGCTTAGGGGTGACTGGAGCCCCCTTATTCTTT
CASSLGVTGAPLFF
>TRBJ2-5|NA|TRBV19|NA
TGTGCCAGTAGCCCCTTGGGGCAGACCCAGTACTTC
CASSPLGQTQYF